This entry concerns a single T cell receptor beta chain. The authors carried out high-throughput sequencing of TCR beta. They applied it to CD8+ and CD4+ T cells obtained from blood. TEMRA cells were FACS-enriched and CD8+ and CD4+ T cells negatively isolated. RNA amounts of about 0.45 to 1 ug underwent reverse transcription with random hexamers. Via MiXCR, TCRdb re-called the immunoSEQ multiplex PCR reads, giving one row per CDR3 protein. The repertoire holds about 210,000 distinct CDR3 sequences, nearly 97% seen once, with about 0.091% in the top ten. This sample is drawn from a study of CD8 T cells in Susac syndrome. This sequence originates from a human donor with multiple sclerosis. The material sequenced was CD4+ T cells from PBMCs.

The CDR3 DNA sequence: TGTGCCAGCAGCTCGCAAAACATTCAGTACTTC. Amino acid sequence: CASSSQNIQYF. The chain links TRBV9 to TRBJ2-4; D remains ambiguous. The V gene's germline CDR1 is SGDLS and CDR2 YYNGEE. Trimming left V 4 bases short and J 5 bases short, with 4 bases between. CDR3 length equals 11 residues.